The sequence of this T cell receptor beta chain was determined in a study of cytomegalovirus exposure and HLA in healthy donors. Use of 60 Vbeta and 13 Jbeta primers characterized the PCR. Sequencing was performed with immunoSEQ multiplex PCR; in TCRdb, only in-frame clones are kept and a portion is missing. The sample has 100,000 to 150,000 clones; just under 75% are singletons. Study results and caveats: A highly shared variant cluster was judged a likely technical artifact.

In germline, CDR1 is SGHRS, CDR2 YFSETQ. This CDR3 is 16 amino acids long. Trimming stripped 0 bases from V and 3 bases from J, with 15 bases between. To note about this clone: Its antigen is not identified.

The source material was PBMCs. The genes are TRBV5-1 and TRBJ2-5; D not certain. The source is a man in his 60s in good health and CMV-seropositive. CDR3 in DNA: TGCGCCAGCAGCTTGGGATGGCCAAGACGGGAAGAGACCCAGTACTTC. This codes for CASSLGWPRREETQYF.